These T cell receptor beta chains were read from a single sample in a study of Ad26.COV2.S vaccination and SARS-CoV-2 variants. Produced via immunoSEQ multiplex PCR; TCRdb's table is partial and in-frame only. The table lists about 94,000 clones, approximately 77% of them singletons. The sequences come from peripheral blood, collected after recovery from COVID-19. Every receptor here comes from a human donor who had recovered from COVID-19. Both conserved end residues are part of each CDR3. A D gene is named only where the DNA matches it firmly. Size values are once, few and many counts, or a class for expanded clones, and some rows have none.

>TRBJ2-7|NA|TRBV25-1|NA
CASSELGPYEQYF
TGTGCCAGCAGTGAACTTGGGCCCTACGAGCAGTACTTC
>TRBJ2-3|NA|TRBV7-6|NA
CASSVDGTYTDTQYF
TGTGCCAGCAGCGTCGACGGGACATACACAGATACGCAGTATTTT
>TRBJ2-7|NA|TRBV7-8|NA
CASSLEGLASEQYF
TGTGCCAGCAGCTTAGAGGGGCTAGCGAGCGAGCAGTACTTC
>TRBJ2-5|NA|TRBV11-2|NA
CASSLAPKETQYF
TGTGCCAGCAGCTTAGCCCCCAAAGAGACCCAGTACTTC
>TRBJ2-3|NA|TRBV13|TRBD2
CASSLGGMASGSSQYF
TGTGCCAGCAGCTTAGGTGGTATGGCTAGCGGGAGCTCGCAGTATTTT
>TRBJ2-1|NA|TRBV15|NA
CATSRDLGHPYNEQFF
TGTGCCACCAGCAGAGATCTCGGACACCCCTACAATGAGCAGTTCTTC
>TRBJ2-7|NA|TRBV3-1/TRBV3-2|TRBD2
CASSRSGRTHEQYF
TGTGCCAGCAGCCGGAGCGGGAGAACCCACGAGCAGTACTTC
>TRBJ1-2|NA|TRBV7-9|TRBD1
CASSRDRGQVHYGYTF
TGTGCCAGCAGCCGAGACAGGGGGCAAGTGCACTATGGCTACACCTTC
>TRBJ2-1|NA|TRBV19|TRBD1
CASNSGDRVYNEQFF
TGTGCCAGCAACTCTGGGGACAGGGTTTACAATGAGCAGTTCTTC
>TRBJ2-3|NA|TRBV4-3|TRBD2
CASRLIAGGTDTQYF
TGCGCCAGCAGACTAATAGCGGGAGGGACAGATACGCAGTATTTT
>TRBJ2-7|NA|TRBV7-8|NA
CASSGRDWGYEQYF
TGTGCCAGCAGCGGCCGGGACTGGGGTTACGAGCAGTACTTC
>TRBJ2-2|NA|TRBV6-5|NA
CASIGISGTGELFF
TGTGCCAGCATCGGGATTTCGGGGACCGGGGAGCTGTTTTTT
>TRBJ2-5|NA|TRBV28|NA
CASRDRGKETQYF
TGTGCCAGCAGGGACCGAGGGAAAGAGACCCAGTACTTC
>TRBJ2-7|NA|TRBV5-4|NA
CASSWGSNEQYF
TGTGCCAGCAGCTGGGGCAGTAATGAGCAGTACTTC
>TRBJ1-2|NA|TRBV28|NA
CASRGDPGGYTF
TGTGCCAGCAGAGGGGATCCGGGGGGCTACACCTTC
>TRBJ2-5|once|TRBV6-5|NA
CASSYGGAQQTQYF
TGTGCCAGCAGTTACGGGGGAGCCCAGCAGACCCAGTACTTC
>TRBJ2-7|few|TRBV29-1|NA
CSAWTDYEQYF
TGCAGCGCCTGGACAGACTACGAGCAGTACTTC
>TRBJ2-7|NA|TRBV28|NA
CASRSSSYEQYF
TGTGCCAGCCGCAGTAGCTCCTACGAGCAGTACTTC
>TRBJ2-7|NA|TRBV3-1/TRBV3-2|TRBD1
CASSLYGTGAEQYF
TGTGCCAGCAGCCTTTATGGAACAGGGGCGGAGCAGTACTTC
>TRBJ2-6|NA|TRBV28|NA
CASSNTDSGANVLTF
TGTGCCAGCAGCAATACAGACTCTGGGGCCAACGTCCTGACTTTC
>TRBJ2-7|NA|TRBV7-9|TRBD1
CASGQGAYEQYF
TGTGCCAGTGGACAGGGGGCCTACGAGCAGTACTTC
>TRBJ1-1|NA|TRBV3-1/TRBV3-2|NA
CASSQAEYTEAFF
TGTGCCAGCAGCCAAGCGGAGTACACTGAAGCTTTCTTT
>TRBJ2-5|NA|TRBV5-4|TRBD2
CASSRGLAGGGETQYF
TGTGCCAGCAGCCGCGGACTAGCGGGAGGTGGGGAGACCCAGTACTTC
>TRBJ2-1|NA|TRBV6-4|TRBD2
CASSDSGGGEQFF
TGTGCCAGCAGTGACTCTGGGGGGGGTGAGCAGTTCTTC
>TRBJ1-6|NA|TRBV6-6|TRBD1
CASSYRQGNSPLHF
TGTGCCAGCAGTTACCGACAGGGGAATTCACCCCTCCACTTT
>TRBJ1-3|NA|TRBV29-1|NA
CSGTQRGNTIYF
TGCAGCGGGACCCAACGAGGAAACACCATATATTTT
>TRBJ2-3|NA|TRBV15|TRBD1
CATSRVGQGEGTDTQYF
TGTGCCACCAGCAGAGTAGGACAGGGTGAGGGCACAGATACGCAGTATTTT
>TRBJ1-6|NA|TRBV18|NA
CASSLAAYNSPLHF
TGTGCCAGCTCCCTTGCGGCCTATAATTCACCCCTCCACTTT
>TRBJ2-7|once|TRBV28|TRBD1
CASSFGGQVLYEQYF
TGTGCCAGCAGTTTCGGGGGACAGGTACTTTACGAGCAGTACTTC
>TRBJ2-7|NA|TRBV28|TRBD2
CASSVGTSGSYEQYF
TGTGCCAGCAGTGTCGGGACTAGCGGGAGCTACGAGCAGTACTTC
>TRBJ2-1|NA|TRBV11-2|NA
CASSLYRRDEQFF
TGTGCCAGCAGCTTATACCGCCGGGATGAGCAGTTCTTC
>TRBJ2-2|NA|TRBV9|NA
CASSPTQGPGELFF
TGTGCCAGCAGCCCGACACAGGGACCCGGGGAGCTGTTTTTT
>TRBJ2-3|NA|TRBV9|NA
CASSVAGATDTQYF
TGTGCCAGCAGCGTAGCGGGAGCAACAGATACGCAGTATTTT
>TRBJ2-7|few|TRBV12-2|NA
CASRLVKPGFHFYEQYF
TGTGCAAGTCGCTTAGTCAAGCCAGGGTTTCATTTCTACGAGCAGTACTTC
>TRBJ1-1|NA|TRBV28|TRBD1
CASKTGVSTEAFF
TGTGCCAGCAAAACAGGGGTGTCCACTGAAGCTTTCTTT
>TRBJ2-7|NA|TRBV6-2/TRBV6-3|NA
CASSSGPPVYEQYF
TGTGCCAGCAGCTCCGGACCCCCCGTCTACGAGCAGTACTTC
>TRBJ2-7|NA|TRBV7-2|TRBD2
CARSFGTSGMRQDEQYF
TGTGCCAGAAGTTTTGGGACTAGCGGGATGAGGCAGGACGAGCAGTACTTC
>TRBJ1-6|NA|TRBV9|NA
CASSVGGNSPLHF
TGTGCCAGCAGCGTAGGGGGGAATTCACCCCTCCACTTT
>TRBJ2-7|NA|TRBV28|TRBD2
CASSLGLAGNYEQYF
TGTGCCAGCAGCCTTGGGCTAGCGGGGAACTACGAGCAGTACTTC
>TRBJ1-1|NA|TRBV6-1|TRBD1
CASRTGGLNTEAFF
TGTGCCAGCAGGACAGGGGGCTTGAACACTGAAGCTTTCTTT
>TRBJ1-1|NA|TRBV14|NA
CASSQYGGGAFF
TGTGCCAGCAGCCAATATGGTGGGGGAGCTTTCTTT
>TRBJ2-3|NA|TRBV19|TRBD2
CASSLRTSGRASVRDTQYF
TGTGCCAGTAGTCTCCGGACTAGCGGGAGGGCCTCGGTCCGAGATACGCAGTATTTT
>TRBJ2-3|NA|TRBV20-1|NA
CSASMGGGWTDTQYF
TGCAGTGCTAGTATGGGAGGGGGGTGGACAGATACGCAGTATTTT
>TRBJ1-4|NA|TRBV28|NA
CASRGEGQAVEKLFF
TGTGCCAGCAGGGGAGAGGGACAAGCCGTGGAAAAACTGTTTTTT
>TRBJ2-7|NA|TRBV5-4|NA
CASSFRGGPGEQYF
TGTGCCAGCAGCTTTAGGGGGGGACCGGGGGAGCAGTACTTC
>TRBJ2-3|NA|TRBV25-1|TRBD2
CASRTSGSDTQYF
TGTGCCAGCCGGACTAGCGGCTCAGATACGCAGTATTTT
>TRBJ1-3|NA|TRBV6-5|NA
CASSYKGSGNTIYF
TGTGCCAGCAGTTACAAAGGGTCTGGAAACACCATATATTTT
>TRBJ2-5|NA|TRBV7-2|TRBD1
CASSLARQGTETQYF
TGTGCCAGCAGCTTAGCTAGACAGGGTACGGAGACCCAGTACTTC
>TRBJ2-6|NA|TRBV7-2|TRBD1
CASSLGQGFSGANVLTF
TGTGCCAGCAGCTTAGGACAGGGGTTCTCTGGGGCCAACGTCCTGACTTTC
>TRBJ2-5|NA|TRBV7-9|TRBD2
CASSLGRGGRAAETQYF
TGTGCCAGCAGCTTAGGGCGTGGCGGGAGGGCCGCGGAGACCCAGTACTTC
>TRBJ2-7|once|TRBV9|NA
CASSVGGFDYEQYF
TGTGCCAGCAGCGTAGGGGGATTCGACTACGAGCAGTACTTC
>TRBJ2-7|NA|TRBV6-4|TRBD1
CASSEPIGTGDEQYF
TGTGCCAGCAGTGAACCGATCGGGACAGGGGACGAGCAGTACTTC
>TRBJ2-3|NA|TRBV29-1|TRBD2
CSAVPSGTYTDTQYF
TGCAGCGCAGTCCCTAGCGGGACCTACACAGATACGCAGTATTTT
>TRBJ2-4|NA|TRBV19|NA
CASSILAASPLAKNIQYF
TGTGCCAGTAGTATATTGGCAGCCTCGCCTCTAGCCAAAAACATTCAGTACTTC
>TRBJ2-2|NA|TRBV5-1|NA
CASSLVPSGGPNTGELFF
TGCGCCAGCAGCTTGGTCCCCAGCGGAGGCCCAAACACCGGGGAGCTGTTTTTT
>TRBJ1-4|NA|TRBV11-3|NA
CASSPRLGGNEKLFF
TGTGCCAGCAGCCCACGCTTGGGGGGTAATGAAAAACTGTTTTTT
>TRBJ1-1|NA|TRBV10-2|NA
CASLQGNTEAFF
TGCGCCAGCCTACAGGGAAACACTGAAGCTTTCTTT